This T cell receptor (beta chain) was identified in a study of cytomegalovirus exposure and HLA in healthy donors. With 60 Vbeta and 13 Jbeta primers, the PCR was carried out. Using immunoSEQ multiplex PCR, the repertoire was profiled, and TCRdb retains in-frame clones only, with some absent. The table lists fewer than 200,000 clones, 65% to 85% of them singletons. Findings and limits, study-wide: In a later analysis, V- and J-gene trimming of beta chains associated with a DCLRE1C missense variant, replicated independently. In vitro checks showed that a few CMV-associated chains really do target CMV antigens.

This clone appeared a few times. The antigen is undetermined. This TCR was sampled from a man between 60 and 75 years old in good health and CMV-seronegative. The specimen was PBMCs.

This CDR3 reads CASSQLAGANTGELFF. The CDR3 DNA follows: TGTGCCAGCAGCCAACTAGCGGGGGCGAACACCGGGGAGCTGTTTTTT. The J gene is TRBJ2-2, the V gene TRBV4-2; 10 nucleotides match TRBD2. The CDR3 spans 16 residues. Germline CDR1 reads LGHNA; CDR2 reads YNFKEQ. Germline trimming cut 2 bases from V and 0 bases from J; bases unmatched to any gene: 0.